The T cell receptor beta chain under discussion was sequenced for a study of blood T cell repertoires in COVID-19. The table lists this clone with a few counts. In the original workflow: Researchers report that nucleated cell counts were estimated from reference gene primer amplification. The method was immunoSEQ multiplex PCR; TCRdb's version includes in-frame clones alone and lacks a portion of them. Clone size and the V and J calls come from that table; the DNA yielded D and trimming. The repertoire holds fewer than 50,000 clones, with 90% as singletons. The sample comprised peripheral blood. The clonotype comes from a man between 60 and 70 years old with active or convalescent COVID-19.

The CDR3 DNA is TGTGCCAGCAGCCGGCCTGGGGCGAACACTGAAGCTTTCTTT. This sequence encodes CASSRPGANTEAFF. This chain links TRBV6-5 with TRBJ1-1; D possibly corresponds to TRBD1 (5 bases). CDR1 is MNHEY and CDR2 is SVGAGI in the germline V gene. This CDR3 is built from 14 residues. V was shortened by 6 bases and J by 1 base, with 12 bases between the two germline ends.